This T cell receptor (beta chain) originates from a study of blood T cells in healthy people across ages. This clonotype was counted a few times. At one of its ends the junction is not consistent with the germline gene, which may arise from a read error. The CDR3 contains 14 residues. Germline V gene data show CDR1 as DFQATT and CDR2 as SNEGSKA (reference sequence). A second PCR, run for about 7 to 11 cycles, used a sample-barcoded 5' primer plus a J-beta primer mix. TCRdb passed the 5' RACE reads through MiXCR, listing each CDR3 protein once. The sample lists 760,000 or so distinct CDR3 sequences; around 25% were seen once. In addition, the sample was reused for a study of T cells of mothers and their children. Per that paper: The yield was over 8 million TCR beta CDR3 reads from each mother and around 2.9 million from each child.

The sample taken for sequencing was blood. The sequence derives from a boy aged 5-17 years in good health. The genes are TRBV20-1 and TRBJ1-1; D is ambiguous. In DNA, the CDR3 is TGCGGTGCTAGAAGCACCCTTCAGTTCACTGAAGCTTTCTTT. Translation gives CGARSTLQFTEAFF.